This record covers a single TCR beta chain. Here immunoSEQ multiplex PCR was the method, and the copy in TCRdb shows in-frame clones only, minus some. The sample carries 200,000 or so clones, around 84% recorded once. These data belong to a study of blood T cell repertoires in COVID-19. Across the study: Whether acute or convalescent, the COVID-19 samples came from the United States, Italy and Spain.

This CDR3 contains 16 residues. After removal of 10 bases from V and 2 bases from J, the junction contained 13 bases not matched to a gene. Germline values: CDR1 SNHLY, CDR2 FYNNEI. Sequencing input: PBMCs or T cells enriched from blood (not recorded which). The rearrangement uses TRBV2 and TRBJ2-3, with 9 bases fitting TRBD1. This clonotype was sampled from a middle-aged woman with acute COVID-19. CDR3 residues: CATDLGQGKLTDTQYF. The CDR3 DNA reads TGTGCCACTGACCTCGGACAGGGGAAACTCACAGATACGCAGTATTTT.